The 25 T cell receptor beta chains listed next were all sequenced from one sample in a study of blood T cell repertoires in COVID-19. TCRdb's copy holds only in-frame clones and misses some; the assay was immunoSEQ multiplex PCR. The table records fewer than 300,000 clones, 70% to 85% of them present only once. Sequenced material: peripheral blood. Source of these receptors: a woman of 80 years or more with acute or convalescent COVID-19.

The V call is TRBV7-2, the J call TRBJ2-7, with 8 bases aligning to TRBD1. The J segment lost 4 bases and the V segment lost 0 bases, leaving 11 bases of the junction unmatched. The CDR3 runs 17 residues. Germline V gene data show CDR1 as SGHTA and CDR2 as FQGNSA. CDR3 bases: TGTGCCAGCAGCTTAGCTTCGGGACAGGTTCTAGGGTACGAGCAGTACTTC. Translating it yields CASSLASGQVLGYEQYF.

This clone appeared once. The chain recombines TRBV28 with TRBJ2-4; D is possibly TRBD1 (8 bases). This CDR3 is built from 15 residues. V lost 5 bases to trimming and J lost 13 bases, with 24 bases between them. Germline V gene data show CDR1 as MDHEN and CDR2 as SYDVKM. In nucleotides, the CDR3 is TGTGCCAGCAGTCCCTGGACAGGGAGGGAGGTCCAACAGTACTTC. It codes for CASSPWTGREVQQYF.

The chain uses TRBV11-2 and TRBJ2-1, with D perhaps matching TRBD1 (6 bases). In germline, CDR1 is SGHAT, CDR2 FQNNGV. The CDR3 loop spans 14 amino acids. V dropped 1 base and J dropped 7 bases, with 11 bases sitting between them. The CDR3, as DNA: TGTGCCAGCAGCTTAGTACAGGGCGGTAATGAGCAGTTCTTC. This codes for CASSLVQGGNEQFF.

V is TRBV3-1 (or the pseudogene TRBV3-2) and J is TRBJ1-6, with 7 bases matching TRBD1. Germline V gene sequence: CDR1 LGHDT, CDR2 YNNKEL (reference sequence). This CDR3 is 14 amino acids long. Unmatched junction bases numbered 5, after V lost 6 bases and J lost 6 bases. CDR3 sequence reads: CASRQGLTNSPLHF. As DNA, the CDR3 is TGTGCCAGCAGACAGGGGTTGACTAATTCACCCCTCCACTTT.

The DNA for the CDR3 is TGTGCCAGCAGCCATCGAGGAGGGACAGGGCAGTATTTT. It translates to CASSHRGGTGQYF. The genes are TRBV3-1 (or the pseudogene TRBV3-2) and TRBJ2-3; 8 nucleotides line up with TRBD1. The CDR3 totals 13 residues. The ends lost 3 bases at V and 11 bases at J; junction bases unmatched: 7. Germline loops: CDR1 LGHDT, CDR2 YNNKEL (reference sequence).

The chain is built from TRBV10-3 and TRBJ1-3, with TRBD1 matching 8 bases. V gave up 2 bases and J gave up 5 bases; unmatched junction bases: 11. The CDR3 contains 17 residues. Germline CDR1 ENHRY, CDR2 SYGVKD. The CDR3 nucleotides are TGTGCCATCAGTGAGACCAGCCTTGGACAGGGAAGAAACACCATATATTTT. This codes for CAISETSLGQGRNTIYF.

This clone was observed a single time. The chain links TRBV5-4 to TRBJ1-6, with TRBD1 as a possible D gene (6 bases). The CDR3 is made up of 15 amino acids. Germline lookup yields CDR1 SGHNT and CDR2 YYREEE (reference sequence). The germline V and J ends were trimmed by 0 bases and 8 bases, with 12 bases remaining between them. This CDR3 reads CASSLVGAGDSPLHF. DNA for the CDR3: TGTGCCAGCAGCTTGGTCGGGGCAGGGGATTCACCCCTCCACTTT.

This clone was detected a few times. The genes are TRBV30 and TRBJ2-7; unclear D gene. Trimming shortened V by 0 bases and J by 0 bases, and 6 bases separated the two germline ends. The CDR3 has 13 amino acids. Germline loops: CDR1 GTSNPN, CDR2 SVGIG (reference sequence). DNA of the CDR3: TGTGCCTGGAGTGTACAGAGCTCCTACGAGCAGTACTTC. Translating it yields CAWSVQSSYEQYF.

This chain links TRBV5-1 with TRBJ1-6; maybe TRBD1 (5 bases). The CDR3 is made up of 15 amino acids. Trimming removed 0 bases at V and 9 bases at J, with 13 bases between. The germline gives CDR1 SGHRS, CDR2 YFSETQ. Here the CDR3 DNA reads TGCGCCAGCAGCTTGGCACAGGTTCGGTTTTCACCCCTCCACTTT. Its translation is CASSLAQVRFSPLHF.

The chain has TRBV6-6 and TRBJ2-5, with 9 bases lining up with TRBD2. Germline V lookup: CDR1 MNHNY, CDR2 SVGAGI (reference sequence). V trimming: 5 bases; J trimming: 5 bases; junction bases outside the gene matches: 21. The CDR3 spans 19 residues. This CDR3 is CASSPFGEAGGRGGETQYF. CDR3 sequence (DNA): TGTGCCAGCAGTCCCTTTGGCGAAGCGGGAGGTCGGGGTGGGGAGACCCAGTACTTC.

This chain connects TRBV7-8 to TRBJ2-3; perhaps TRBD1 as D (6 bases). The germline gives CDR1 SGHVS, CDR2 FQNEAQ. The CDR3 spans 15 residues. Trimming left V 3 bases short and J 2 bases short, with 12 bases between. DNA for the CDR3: TGTGCCAGCAGCTTGGCCGGGACACACACAGATACGCAGTATTTT. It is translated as CASSLAGTHTDTQYF. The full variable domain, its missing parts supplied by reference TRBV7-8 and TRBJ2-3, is GAGVSQSPRYKVAKRGQDVALRCDPISGHVSLFWYQQALGQGPEFLTYFQNEAQLDKSGLPSDRFFAERPEGSVSTLKIQRTQQEDSAVYLCASSLAGTHTDTQYFGPGTRLTVL.

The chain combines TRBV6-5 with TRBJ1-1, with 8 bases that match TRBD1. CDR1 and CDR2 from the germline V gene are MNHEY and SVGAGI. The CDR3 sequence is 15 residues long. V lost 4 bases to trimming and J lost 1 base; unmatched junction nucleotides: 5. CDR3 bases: TGTGCCAGCAGTTCACACAGGGGGACGAACACTGAAGCTTTCTTT. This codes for CASSSHRGTNTEAFF.

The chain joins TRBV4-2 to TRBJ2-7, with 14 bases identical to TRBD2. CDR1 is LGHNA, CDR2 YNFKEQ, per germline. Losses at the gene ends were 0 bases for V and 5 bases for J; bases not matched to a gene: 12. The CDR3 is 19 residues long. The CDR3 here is CASSQEYGTSGRRTHEQYF. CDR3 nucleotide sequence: TGTGCCAGCAGCCAAGAATACGGGACTAGCGGGAGAAGGACCCACGAGCAGTACTTC.

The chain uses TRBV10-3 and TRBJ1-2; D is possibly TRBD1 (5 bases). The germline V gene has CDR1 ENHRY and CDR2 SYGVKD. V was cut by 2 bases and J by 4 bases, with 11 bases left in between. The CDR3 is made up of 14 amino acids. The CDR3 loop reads CAISEESRAYGYTF. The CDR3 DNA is TGTGCCATCAGTGAGGAGAGCAGGGCCTATGGCTACACCTTC.

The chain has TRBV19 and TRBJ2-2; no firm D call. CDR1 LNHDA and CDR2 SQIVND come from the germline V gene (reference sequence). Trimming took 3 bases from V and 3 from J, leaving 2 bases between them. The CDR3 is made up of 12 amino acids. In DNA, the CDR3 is TGTGCCAGTAGTATCTACACCGGGGAGCTGTTTTTT. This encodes CASSIYTGELFF.

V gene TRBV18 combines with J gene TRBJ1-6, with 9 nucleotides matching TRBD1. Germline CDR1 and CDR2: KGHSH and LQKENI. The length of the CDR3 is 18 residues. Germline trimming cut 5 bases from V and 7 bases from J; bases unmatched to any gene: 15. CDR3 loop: CASSAVARTGADNSPLHF. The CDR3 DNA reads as TGTGCCAGCTCAGCCGTAGCACGGACAGGGGCTGACAATTCACCCCTCCACTTT.

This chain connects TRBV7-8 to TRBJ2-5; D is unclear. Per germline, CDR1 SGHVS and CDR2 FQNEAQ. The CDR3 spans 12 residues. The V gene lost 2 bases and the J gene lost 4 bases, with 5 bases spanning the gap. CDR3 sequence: CASSLLRETQYF. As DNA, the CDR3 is TGTGCCAGCAGCTTACTTCGAGAGACCCAGTACTTC.

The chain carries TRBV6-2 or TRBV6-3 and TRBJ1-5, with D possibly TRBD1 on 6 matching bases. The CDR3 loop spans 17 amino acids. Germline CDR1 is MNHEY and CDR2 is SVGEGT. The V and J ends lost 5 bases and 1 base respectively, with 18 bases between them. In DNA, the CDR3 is TGTGCCAGCAGTAGGGGGACGCATATGATCAGCAATCAGCCCCAGCATTTT. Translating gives CASSRGTHMISNQPQHF.

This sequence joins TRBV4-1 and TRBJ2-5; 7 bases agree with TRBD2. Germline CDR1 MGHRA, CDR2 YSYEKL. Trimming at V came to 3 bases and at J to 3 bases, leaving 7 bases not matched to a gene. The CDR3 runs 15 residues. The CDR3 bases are TGCGCCAGCAGCCAGGCTGGACTAGGGAAAGAGACCCAGTACTTC. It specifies CASSQAGLGKETQYF.

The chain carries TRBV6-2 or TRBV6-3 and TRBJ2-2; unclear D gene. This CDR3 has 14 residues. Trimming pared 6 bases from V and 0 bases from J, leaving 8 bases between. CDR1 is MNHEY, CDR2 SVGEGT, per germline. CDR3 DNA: TGTGCCAGCAGCCTACTCCCGAACACCGGGGAGCTGTTTTTT. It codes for CASSLLPNTGELFF.

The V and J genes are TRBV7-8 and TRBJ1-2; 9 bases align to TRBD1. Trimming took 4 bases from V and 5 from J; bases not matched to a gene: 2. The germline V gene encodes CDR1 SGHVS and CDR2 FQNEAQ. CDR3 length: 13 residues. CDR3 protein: CASSSGQGYGYTF. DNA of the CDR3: TGTGCCAGCAGCTCAGGACAGGGGTATGGCTACACCTTC.

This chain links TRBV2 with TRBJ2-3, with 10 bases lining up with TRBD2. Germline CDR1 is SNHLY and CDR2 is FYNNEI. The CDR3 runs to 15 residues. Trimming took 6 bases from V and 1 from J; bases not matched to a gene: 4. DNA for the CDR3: TGTGCCAGCAGGCCCGGGACTAGCGGCACAGATACGCAGTATTTT. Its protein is CASRPGTSGTDTQYF.

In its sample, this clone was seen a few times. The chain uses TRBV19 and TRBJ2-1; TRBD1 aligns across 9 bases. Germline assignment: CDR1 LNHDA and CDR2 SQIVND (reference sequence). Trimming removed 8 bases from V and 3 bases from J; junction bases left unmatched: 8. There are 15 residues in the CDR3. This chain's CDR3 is CASGQGRSNYNEQFF. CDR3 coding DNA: TGTGCCAGTGGACAGGGGCGATCAAACTACAATGAGCAGTTCTTC.

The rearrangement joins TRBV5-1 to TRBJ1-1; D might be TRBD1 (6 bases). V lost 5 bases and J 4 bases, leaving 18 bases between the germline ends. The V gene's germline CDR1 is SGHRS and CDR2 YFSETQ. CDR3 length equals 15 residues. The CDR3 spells CASRMAAGVSTEAFF. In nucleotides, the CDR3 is TGCGCCAGCAGAATGGCGGCAGGGGTAAGCACTGAAGCTTTCTTT.

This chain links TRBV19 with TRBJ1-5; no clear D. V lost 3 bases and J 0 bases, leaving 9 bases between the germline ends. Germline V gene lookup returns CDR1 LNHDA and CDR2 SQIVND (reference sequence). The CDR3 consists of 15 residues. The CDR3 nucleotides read TGTGCCAGTAGTATTTCTCCCCCTAGCAATCAGCCCCAGCATTTT. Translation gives CASSISPPSNQPQHF. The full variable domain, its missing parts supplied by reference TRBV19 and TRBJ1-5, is DGGITQSPKYLFRKEGQNVTLSCEQNLNHDAMYWYRQDPGQGLRLIYYSQIVNDFQKGDIAEGYSVSREKKESFPLTVTSAQKNPTAFYLCASSISPPSNQPQHFGDGTRLSIL.